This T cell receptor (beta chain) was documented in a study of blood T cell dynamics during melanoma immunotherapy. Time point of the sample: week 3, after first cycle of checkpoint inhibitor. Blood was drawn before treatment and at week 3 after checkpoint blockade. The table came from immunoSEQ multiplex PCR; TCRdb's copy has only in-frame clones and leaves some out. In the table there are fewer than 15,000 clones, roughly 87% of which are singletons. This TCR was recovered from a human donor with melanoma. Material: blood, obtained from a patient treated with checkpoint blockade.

The CDR3 here is CASSPGQGQWTEAFF. Written as DNA, the CDR3 is TGTGCCAGCAGCCCGGGACAGGGGCAATGGACTGAAGCTTTCTTT. This chain connects TRBV7-3 to TRBJ1-1; 10 nucleotides line up with TRBD1. The V gene's germline CDR1 is SGHTA and CDR2 FQGTGA. The ends lost 5 bases at V and 5 bases at J; junction bases unmatched: 8. The CDR3 contains 15 residues.